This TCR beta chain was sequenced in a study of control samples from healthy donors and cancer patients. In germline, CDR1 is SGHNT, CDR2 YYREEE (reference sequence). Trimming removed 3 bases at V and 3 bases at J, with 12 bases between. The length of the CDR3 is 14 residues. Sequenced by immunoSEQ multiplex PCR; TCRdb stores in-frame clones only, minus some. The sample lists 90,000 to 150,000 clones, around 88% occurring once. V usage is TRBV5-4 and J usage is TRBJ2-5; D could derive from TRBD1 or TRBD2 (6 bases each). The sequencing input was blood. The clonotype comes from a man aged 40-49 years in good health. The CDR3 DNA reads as TGTGCCAGCAGCTCCGCCGGGGGCGAAGAGACCCAGTACTTC. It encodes CASSSAGGEETQYF.